This is a list of T cell receptor beta chains from one sample in a study of shared clonotypes between healthy human individuals. Produced via immunoSEQ multiplex PCR; TCRdb's table is partial and in-frame only. The sample records about 2 million clones, roughly 94% being singletons. Sequenced: naive CD4+ T cells sorted from blood. The receptors were gathered from a man between 18 and 35 years old in good health. The CDR3 runs from the conserved cysteine through the conserved F or W. The D gene is left open where the match is weak. The size of a clone is reported for some rows only, either as once, few or many, or as a class for expanded clones.

j_gene: TRBJ2-7
d_gene: TRBD2
abundance: once
v_gene: TRBV5-1
CDR3nt: TGCGCCAGCAGCTCGTCTAGCGGGAGTTTATCCTACGAGCAGTACTTC
CDR3aa: CASSSSSGSLSYEQYF

j_gene: TRBJ1-1
d_gene: NA
abundance: NA
v_gene: TRBV6-1
CDR3nt: TGTGCCAGCAGCCAGGGCCGGCAGTTGAACACTGAAGCTTTCTTT
CDR3aa: CASSQGRQLNTEAFF

j_gene: TRBJ2-5
d_gene: NA
abundance: NA
v_gene: TRBV7-9
CDR3nt: TGTGCCAGCAGCTTAGGAATTACCCAAGAGACCCAGTACTTC
CDR3aa: CASSLGITQETQYF

j_gene: TRBJ2-3
d_gene: NA
abundance: NA
v_gene: TRBV7-2
CDR3nt: TGTGCCAGCAGCCCCAATCAACCAGATACGCAGTATTTT
CDR3aa: CASSPNQPDTQYF

j_gene: TRBJ2-7
d_gene: NA
abundance: NA
v_gene: TRBV7-2
CDR3nt: TGTGCCAGCAGCATTGGGCTAGCCACCCTCTACGAGCAGTACTTC
CDR3aa: CASSIGLATLYEQYF

j_gene: TRBJ2-4
d_gene: NA
abundance: once
v_gene: TRBV19
CDR3nt: TGTGCCAGTAAGCAGGACCCCAAAAACATTCAGTACTTC
CDR3aa: CASKQDPKNIQYF

j_gene: TRBJ2-2
d_gene: NA
abundance: NA
v_gene: TRBV6-4
CDR3nt: TGTGCCAGCAGTCGAAACGCCGCGAACACCGGGGAGCTGTTTTTT
CDR3aa: CASSRNAANTGELFF

j_gene: TRBJ2-7
d_gene: TRBD2
abundance: NA
v_gene: TRBV7-2
CDR3nt: TGTGCCAGCAGTCTTAGCGGGAGGGCCGTTTACGAGCAGTACTTC
CDR3aa: CASSLSGRAVYEQYF

j_gene: TRBJ2-7
d_gene: TRBD2
abundance: NA
v_gene: TRBV6-1
CDR3nt: TGTGCCAGCAGTGGGGGGAGGGGCACCTACGAGCAGTACTTC
CDR3aa: CASSGGRGTYEQYF

j_gene: TRBJ1-4
d_gene: NA
abundance: NA
v_gene: TRBV6-6
CDR3nt: TGTGCCAGCAGTTATATAGACTGGGTGGATGAAAAACTGTTTTTT
CDR3aa: CASSYIDWVDEKLFF

j_gene: TRBJ1-1
d_gene: NA
abundance: NA
v_gene: TRBV30
CDR3nt: TGTGCCTGGAGCGACACAGGATTCCGGGCTTTCTTT
CDR3aa: CAWSDTGFRAFF

j_gene: TRBJ2-7
d_gene: NA
abundance: NA
v_gene: TRBV10-1
CDR3nt: TGCGCCAGCAGTGAGTCGACTCGGTACGAGCAGTACTTC
CDR3aa: CASSESTRYEQYF

j_gene: TRBJ2-3
d_gene: TRBD2
abundance: NA
v_gene: TRBV5-1
CDR3nt: TGCGCCAGCAGCTCCTTTGGGACTAGCGGGGCGGCAGATACGCAGTATTTT
CDR3aa: CASSSFGTSGAADTQYF

j_gene: TRBJ2-7
d_gene: TRBD1
abundance: NA
v_gene: TRBV27
CDR3nt: TGTGCCAGCAGTGCGCCAGGACAGGGTTTCTACGAGCAGTACTTC
CDR3aa: CASSAPGQGFYEQYF

j_gene: TRBJ2-7
d_gene: NA
abundance: NA
v_gene: TRBV5-1
CDR3nt: TGCGCCAGCAGCTTGGAAGGAAACTTCGACGAGCAGTACTTC
CDR3aa: CASSLEGNFDEQYF

j_gene: TRBJ2-3
d_gene: NA
abundance: NA
v_gene: TRBV5-1
CDR3nt: TGCGCCAGCAGCATAGAGCGGTTAGAGACAGATACGCAGTATTTT
CDR3aa: CASSIERLETDTQYF

j_gene: TRBJ2-1
d_gene: TRBD2
abundance: NA
v_gene: TRBV7-2
CDR3nt: TGTGCCAGCAGCTCCGGGACTAGCGGGAGGGTATACAATGAGCAGTTCTTC
CDR3aa: CASSSGTSGRVYNEQFF

j_gene: TRBJ2-1
d_gene: TRBD2
abundance: NA
v_gene: TRBV5-1
CDR3nt: TGCGCCAGCAGCTTGACCACGGGACTAGTATACAATGAGCAGTTCTTC
CDR3aa: CASSLTTGLVYNEQFF

j_gene: TRBJ2-5
d_gene: TRBD2
abundance: NA
v_gene: TRBV15
CDR3nt: TGTGCCACCAGCAGCGGGGGGGCGGAAGTCCAAGAGACCCAGTACTTC
CDR3aa: CATSSGGAEVQETQYF

j_gene: TRBJ1-1
d_gene: NA
abundance: NA
v_gene: TRBV19
CDR3nt: TGTGCCAGTAGTATAGAATCTCGGCACGAAGCTTTCTTT
CDR3aa: CASSIESRHEAFF

j_gene: TRBJ2-7
d_gene: NA
abundance: NA
v_gene: TRBV11-2
CDR3nt: TGTGCCAGCAGGGACCGTCCGGGGTCCTACGAGCAGTACTTC
CDR3aa: CASRDRPGSYEQYF

j_gene: TRBJ1-1
d_gene: TRBD1
abundance: NA
v_gene: TRBV7-9
CDR3nt: TGTGCCAGCAGCTTAGGGGACAGCAGTGAAGCTTTCTTT
CDR3aa: CASSLGDSSEAFF

j_gene: TRBJ2-7
d_gene: NA
abundance: NA
v_gene: TRBV11-2
CDR3nt: TGTGCCAGCAGCTCCTTCCGTGGGAGTGACTACGAGCAGTACTTC
CDR3aa: CASSSFRGSDYEQYF

j_gene: TRBJ2-7
d_gene: TRBD1
abundance: NA
v_gene: TRBV30
CDR3nt: TGTGCCTGGAGTGGACAGGGAGCGAGCGAGCAGTACTTC
CDR3aa: CAWSGQGASEQYF

j_gene: TRBJ1-1
d_gene: NA
abundance: NA
v_gene: TRBV5-5
CDR3nt: TGTGCCAGCAGCTTGGTGGGCACGAGCACTGAAGCTTTCTTT
CDR3aa: CASSLVGTSTEAFF

j_gene: TRBJ2-7
d_gene: TRBD1
abundance: NA
v_gene: TRBV7-9
CDR3nt: TGTGCCAGCAGCTCGACAGGGGTAAAAAATGACGAGCAGTACTTC
CDR3aa: CASSSTGVKNDEQYF

j_gene: TRBJ2-5
d_gene: NA
abundance: NA
v_gene: TRBV4-2
CDR3nt: TGTGCCAGCAGCCCGGCTTGGGACTTCCAAGAGACCCAGTACTTC
CDR3aa: CASSPAWDFQETQYF

j_gene: TRBJ1-2
d_gene: NA
abundance: once
v_gene: TRBV7-2
CDR3nt: TGTGCCAGCAGCAAGGACAGTTCTTATGGCTACACCTTC
CDR3aa: CASSKDSSYGYTF

j_gene: TRBJ1-3
d_gene: TRBD1
abundance: NA
v_gene: TRBV5-1
CDR3nt: TGCGCCAGCAGCTCGACAGGGGTTGGAGGAAACACCATATATTTT
CDR3aa: CASSSTGVGGNTIYF

j_gene: TRBJ2-5
d_gene: NA
abundance: NA
v_gene: TRBV15
CDR3nt: TGTGCCACCAGCAGAGGGGACCGAGACCAAGAGACCCAGTACTTC
CDR3aa: CATSRGDRDQETQYF

j_gene: TRBJ2-5
d_gene: NA
abundance: NA
v_gene: TRBV7-9
CDR3nt: TGTGCCAGCAGCTTACGGGCCATAGGGGGAATTCAAGAGACCCAGTACTTC
CDR3aa: CASSLRAIGGIQETQYF

j_gene: TRBJ2-2
d_gene: NA
abundance: once
v_gene: TRBV30
CDR3nt: TGTGCCTGGCAGGGAACCGGGGAGCTGTTTTTT
CDR3aa: CAWQGTGELFF

j_gene: TRBJ2-1
d_gene: TRBD2
abundance: NA
v_gene: TRBV30
CDR3nt: TGTGCCTGGAGACCCCCCGGGGGGGCTCCCAATGAGCAGTTCTTC
CDR3aa: CAWRPPGGAPNEQFF

j_gene: TRBJ1-1
d_gene: NA
abundance: NA
v_gene: TRBV29-1
CDR3nt: TGCAGCGGGCTGGGGGGAAACACTGAAGCTTTCTTT
CDR3aa: CSGLGGNTEAFF

j_gene: TRBJ1-2
d_gene: NA
abundance: NA
v_gene: TRBV6-6
CDR3nt: TGTGCCAGCAGCAACCGGGGCTACACCTTC
CDR3aa: CASSNRGYTF

j_gene: TRBJ2-3
d_gene: NA
abundance: NA
v_gene: TRBV5-1
CDR3nt: TGCGCCAGCAGCTTGGGCGGACGCACAGATACGCAGTATTTT
CDR3aa: CASSLGGRTDTQYF

j_gene: TRBJ2-5
d_gene: NA
abundance: NA
v_gene: TRBV18
CDR3nt: TGTGCCAGCTCACCACGCATTCAGCGCCCAGAAGAGACCCAGTACTTC
CDR3aa: CASSPRIQRPEETQYF

j_gene: TRBJ1-6
d_gene: NA
abundance: NA
v_gene: TRBV28
CDR3nt: TGTGCCAGCAGTCCCATGAACCAGAATTCACCCCTCCACTTT
CDR3aa: CASSPMNQNSPLHF

j_gene: TRBJ2-1
d_gene: TRBD1
abundance: NA
v_gene: TRBV7-2
CDR3nt: TGTGCCAGCAGCTTGGGACAGGGGTTCTACAATGAGCAGTTCTTC
CDR3aa: CASSLGQGFYNEQFF

j_gene: TRBJ2-7
d_gene: NA
abundance: NA
v_gene: TRBV25-1
CDR3nt: TGTGCCAGTGCACCGGGACAAGCCTACGAGCAGTACTTC
CDR3aa: CASAPGQAYEQYF

j_gene: TRBJ1-3
d_gene: TRBD1
abundance: NA
v_gene: TRBV6-1
CDR3nt: TGTGCCAGCAGTGAACCCGGACAGGCTGGAAACACCATATATTTT
CDR3aa: CASSEPGQAGNTIYF

j_gene: TRBJ2-2
d_gene: TRBD2
abundance: NA
v_gene: TRBV6-5
CDR3nt: TGTGCCAGCAGTTGGGGGGGGAACACCGGGGAGCTGTTTTTT
CDR3aa: CASSWGGNTGELFF

j_gene: TRBJ2-1
d_gene: NA
abundance: NA
v_gene: TRBV15
CDR3nt: TGTGCCACCAGCAGATTGACTAGGGAGCAGTTCTTC
CDR3aa: CATSRLTREQFF

j_gene: TRBJ1-1
d_gene: TRBD1
abundance: NA
v_gene: TRBV5-1
CDR3nt: TGCGCCAGCAGCGCCCAGGGGGGGAACACTGAAGCTTTCTTT
CDR3aa: CASSAQGGNTEAFF

j_gene: TRBJ1-6
d_gene: NA
abundance: NA
v_gene: TRBV7-3
CDR3nt: TGTGCCAGCAGCTTAACGATGGATTCACCCCTCCACTTT
CDR3aa: CASSLTMDSPLHF

j_gene: TRBJ2-1
d_gene: NA
abundance: once
v_gene: TRBV5-1
CDR3nt: TGCGCCAGCAGCTTGGCCGGGGAAACGGAACAGTTCTTC
CDR3aa: CASSLAGETEQFF

j_gene: TRBJ2-5
d_gene: TRBD2
abundance: NA
v_gene: TRBV29-1
CDR3nt: TGCAGCGGGACTAGCGGAGAGACCCAGTACTTC
CDR3aa: CSGTSGETQYF

j_gene: TRBJ2-1
d_gene: NA
abundance: NA
v_gene: TRBV6-5
CDR3nt: TGTGCCAGCAGCTTTTCGACTACCAGCAATGAGCAGTTCTTC
CDR3aa: CASSFSTTSNEQFF

j_gene: TRBJ2-2
d_gene: NA
abundance: NA
v_gene: TRBV9
CDR3nt: TGTGCCAGCAGCGTAGTTCTGACTACCGGGGAGCTGTTTTTT
CDR3aa: CASSVVLTTGELFF

j_gene: TRBJ2-7
d_gene: TRBD1
abundance: once
v_gene: TRBV30
CDR3nt: TGTGCCTGGAATCGGGACAGCCAATCCTACGAGCAGTACTTC
CDR3aa: CAWNRDSQSYEQYF

j_gene: TRBJ2-3
d_gene: NA
abundance: NA
v_gene: TRBV6-5
CDR3nt: TGTGCCAGCCGACATCCGGGGACAGATACGCAGTATTTT
CDR3aa: CASRHPGTDTQYF